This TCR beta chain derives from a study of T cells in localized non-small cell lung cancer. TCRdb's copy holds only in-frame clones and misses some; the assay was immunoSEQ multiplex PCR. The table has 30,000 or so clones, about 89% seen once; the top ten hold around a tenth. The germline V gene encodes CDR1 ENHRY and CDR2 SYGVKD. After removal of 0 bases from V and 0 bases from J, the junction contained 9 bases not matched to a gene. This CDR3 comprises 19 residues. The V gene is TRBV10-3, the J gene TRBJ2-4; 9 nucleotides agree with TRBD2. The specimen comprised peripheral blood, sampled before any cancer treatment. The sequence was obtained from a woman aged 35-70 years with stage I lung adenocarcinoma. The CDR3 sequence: CAISESGSGGRIAKNIQYF. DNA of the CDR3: TGTGCCATCAGTGAGTCCGGTAGCGGGGGCCGTATAGCCAAAAACATTCAGTACTTC.